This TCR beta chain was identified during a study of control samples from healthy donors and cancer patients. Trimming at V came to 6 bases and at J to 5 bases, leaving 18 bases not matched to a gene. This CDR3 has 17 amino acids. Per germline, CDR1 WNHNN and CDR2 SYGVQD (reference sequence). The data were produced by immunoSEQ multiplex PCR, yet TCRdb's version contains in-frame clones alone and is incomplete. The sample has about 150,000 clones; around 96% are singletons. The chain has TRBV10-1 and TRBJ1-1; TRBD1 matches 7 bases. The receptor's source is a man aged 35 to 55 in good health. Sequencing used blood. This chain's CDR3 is CASSPVPTGVTGTEAFF. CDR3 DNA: TGCGCCAGCAGCCCAGTCCCTACAGGGGTCACGGGAACTGAAGCTTTCTTT.